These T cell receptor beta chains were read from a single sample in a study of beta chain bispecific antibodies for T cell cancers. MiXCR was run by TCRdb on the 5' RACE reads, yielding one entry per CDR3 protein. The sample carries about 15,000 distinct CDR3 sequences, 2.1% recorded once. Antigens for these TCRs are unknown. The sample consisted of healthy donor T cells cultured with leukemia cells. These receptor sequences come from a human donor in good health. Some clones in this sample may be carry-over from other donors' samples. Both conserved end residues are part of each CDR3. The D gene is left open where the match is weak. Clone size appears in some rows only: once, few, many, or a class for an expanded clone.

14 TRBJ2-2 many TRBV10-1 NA TGCGCCAGCAGTCGGGGGCCGGACACCGGGGAGCTGTTTTTT CASSRGPDTGELFF
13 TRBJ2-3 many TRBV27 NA TGTGCCAGCAGTTGGGGGGGCGGGTATACGCAGTATTTT CASSWGGGYTQYF
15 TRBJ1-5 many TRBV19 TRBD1 TGTGCCAGTAGTATGGGACAGGGGGCCAATCAGCCCCAGCATTTT CASSMGQGANQPQHF
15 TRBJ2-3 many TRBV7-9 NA TGTGCCAGCAGCTTAGGATGGACTAACACAGATACGCAGTATTTT CASSLGWTNTDTQYF
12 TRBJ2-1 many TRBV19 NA TGTGCCAGTAGTATGGCAGTGCATGAGCAGTTCTTC CASSMAVHEQFF
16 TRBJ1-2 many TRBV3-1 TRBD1 TGTGCCAGCAGCTCGGGTGCCGGGACAGGGAGCTATGGCTACACCTTC CASSSGAGTGSYGYTF
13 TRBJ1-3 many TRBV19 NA TGTGCCAGTAGTGACAACGTTGGGAACACCATATATTTT CASSDNVGNTIYF
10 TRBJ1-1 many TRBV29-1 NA TGCAGCGTTGTAAACACTGAAGCTTTCTTT CSVVNTEAFF
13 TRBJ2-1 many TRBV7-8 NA TGTGCCAGCAGCTTAGTCCTAGCCTATGAGCAGTTCTTC CASSLVLAYEQFF
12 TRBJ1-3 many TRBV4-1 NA TGCGCCAGCAGCTCGGAGGGAAACACCATATATTTT CASSSEGNTIYF
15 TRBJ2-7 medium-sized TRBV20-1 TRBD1 TGCAGTGCTAGAGATCTAACAGGGGGCTACGACGAGCAGTACTTC CSARDLTGGYDEQYF
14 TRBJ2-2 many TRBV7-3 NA TGTGCCAGCAGCCCGTCAGGGAAGGTCGGGGAGCTGTTTTTT CASSPSGKVGELFF
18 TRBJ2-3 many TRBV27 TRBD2 TGTGCCAGCACCCCCCGCCGGCTGCTAGCGGGGTTTGCAGATACGCAGTATTTT CASTPRRLLAGFADTQYF
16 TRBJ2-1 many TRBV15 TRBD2 TGTGCCACCAGCAGAGATTTACTAGCGGGGGGGCAGAGTGAGTTCTTC CATSRDLLAGGQSEFF
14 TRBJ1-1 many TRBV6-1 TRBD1 TGTGCCAGCAGTGTGATGACAGGGGACACTGAAGCTTTCTTT CASSVMTGDTEAFF
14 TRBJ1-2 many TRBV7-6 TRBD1 TGTGCCAGCAGCTACCTGACAGGGAACTATGGCTACACCTTC CASSYLTGNYGYTF
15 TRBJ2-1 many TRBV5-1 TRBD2 TGCGCCAGCAGACTAGCGGGGAGCTCCTACAATGAGCAGTTCTTC CASRLAGSSYNEQFF
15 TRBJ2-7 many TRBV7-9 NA TGTGCCAGCAGCGCCCAAGGCCGGGGGCTGTACGAGCAGTACTTC CASSAQGRGLYEQYF
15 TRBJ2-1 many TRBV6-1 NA TGTGCCAGCAGTGAATTTGGCGATTCCTACAATGAGCAGTTCTTC CASSEFGDSYNEQFF
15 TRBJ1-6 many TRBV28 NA TGTGCCAGCAGTTTGCTTGGACAGTCAAAATCACCCCTCCACTTT CASSLLGQSKSPLHF
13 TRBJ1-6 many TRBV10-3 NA TGTGCCATCAGTGAAAGTGCTAATTCACCCCTCCACTTT CAISESANSPLHF
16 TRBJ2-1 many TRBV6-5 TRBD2 TGTGCCAGCAGCCGATCCATGGGGGGGGGATACAATGAGCAGTTCTTC CASSRSMGGGYNEQFF
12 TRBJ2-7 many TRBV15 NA TGTGCCACCAGACAGGGTGGGTACGAGCAGTACTTC CATRQGGYEQYF
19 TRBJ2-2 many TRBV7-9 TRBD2 TGTGCCAGCAGCTTAGCCCTCCCGGCGAGCGGGGGGGCCGCCGGGGAGCTGTTTTTT CASSLALPASGGAAGELFF
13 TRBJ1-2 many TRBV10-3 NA TGTGCCATCAGCCTACAGCTTTCAAATGGCTACACCTTC CAISLQLSNGYTF
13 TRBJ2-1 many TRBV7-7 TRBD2 TGTGCCAGCAGCCCGACTAGCGGGGGTGAGCAGTTCTTC CASSPTSGGEQFF
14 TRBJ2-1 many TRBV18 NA TGTGCCAGCTCACCACCGCTCGCACAGAATGAGCAGTTCTTC CASSPPLAQNEQFF
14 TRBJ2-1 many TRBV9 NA TGTGCCAGCAGCGTATTAGGGGGTTACAATGAGCAGTTCTTC CASSVLGGYNEQFF
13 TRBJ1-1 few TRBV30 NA TGTGCCTGGAGGGGGCATGCGAGCACTGAAGCTTTCTTT CAWRGHASTEAFF
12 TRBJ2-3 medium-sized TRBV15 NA TGTGCCACCAGGGGCCACACAGATACGCAGTATTTT CATRGHTDTQYF
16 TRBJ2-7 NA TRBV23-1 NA TGCGCCAGCCCCCCCCCCCCAACTAGGGGACCCTACGAGCAGTACTTC CASPPPPTRGPYEQYF
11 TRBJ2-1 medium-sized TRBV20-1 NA TGCAGTGCGCCCGCGGACAATGAGCAGTTCTTC CSAPADNEQFF
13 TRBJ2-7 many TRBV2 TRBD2 TGTGCCAACTCTGTAGCGGGGGAATACGAGCAGTACTTC CANSVAGEYEQYF